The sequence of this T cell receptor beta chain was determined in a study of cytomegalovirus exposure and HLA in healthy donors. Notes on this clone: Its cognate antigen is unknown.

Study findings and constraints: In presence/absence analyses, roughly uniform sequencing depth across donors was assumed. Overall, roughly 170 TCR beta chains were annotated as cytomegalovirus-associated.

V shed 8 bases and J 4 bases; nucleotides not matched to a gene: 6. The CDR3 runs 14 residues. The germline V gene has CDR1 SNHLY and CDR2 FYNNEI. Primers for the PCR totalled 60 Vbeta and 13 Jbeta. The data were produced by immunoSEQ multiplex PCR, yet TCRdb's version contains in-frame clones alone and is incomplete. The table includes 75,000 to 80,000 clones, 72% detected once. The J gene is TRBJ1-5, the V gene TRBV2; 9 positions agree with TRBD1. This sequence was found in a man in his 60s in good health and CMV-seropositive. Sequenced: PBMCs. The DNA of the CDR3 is TGTGCCAGCTCCCGGGACAGGGATAATCAGCCCCAGCATTTT. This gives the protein CASSRDRDNQPQHF.